This TCR beta chain was recorded in a study of cytomegalovirus exposure and HLA in healthy donors. As concerns this clone: Its matching antigen is unknown.

The study, taken as a whole, reports: Specificity of a few CMV-associated chains for CMV antigens was verified in vitro. Per published reports, the classifier diagnosed cytomegalovirus status with high specificity and sensitivity. TCR clusters originating in the first cohort tended to co-occur in the 110 or so validation repertoires, according to a later analysis.

The germline V gene has CDR1 SGDLS and CDR2 YYNGEE. Trimming took 2 bases from V and 2 from J; bases not matched to a gene: 2. The CDR3 runs to 15 residues. Profiled with immunoSEQ multiplex PCR; TCRdb holds only in-frame clones, not every one. The table lists 120,000 or so clones, under 90% of them singletons, with 2.1% in the top ten. This chain links TRBV9 with TRBJ2-3; 10 positions agree with TRBD2. The specimen was PBMCs. The sequence was obtained from a woman aged 30 to 39 in good health and CMV-seronegative. CDR3 in DNA: TGTGCCAGCAGCGTCACTAGCGGGGACACAGATACGCAGTATTTT. Protein product: CASSVTSGDTDTQYF. Drawing the rest from reference TRBV9 and TRBJ2-3, the complete variable domain is DSGVTQTPKHLITATGQRVTLRCSPRSGDLSVYWYQQSLDQGLQFLIQYYNGEERAKGNILERFSAQQFPDLHSELNLSSLELGDSALYFCASSVTSGDTDTQYFGPGTRLTVL.